One T cell receptor (beta chain) is described in this entry. The source of the sample is a study of blood T cell repertoires in COVID-19. Whole-study context: COVID-19 samples from acute and convalescent phases originated in the United States, Italy and Spain. Sources were T cells, B-cell-depleted T cells, or PBMCs; the material itself was cDNA or gDNA.

The authors' processing: Amplification of reference gene primers provided the estimated nucleated cell counts. Generated by immunoSEQ multiplex PCR, the TCRdb table keeps only in-frame clones and is missing some. V, J and clone size are those of that table, while D and trimming were read from the DNA. The sample yields around 250,000 clones, approximately 80% seen once. The clonotype comes from a man aged 25 to 40 who had recovered from COVID-19. Sequencing was performed on peripheral blood.

The CDR3 DNA reads TGTGCCAGCAGCCAAGACCTATTAGAGAACACTGAAGCTTTCTTT. Translated, it gives CASSQDLLENTEAFF. The chain couples TRBV4-2 to TRBJ1-1; D not certain. The V end was cut by 0 bases, the J end by 1 base, with 9 bases between. The CDR3 is 15 amino acids. The germline gives CDR1 LGHNA, CDR2 YNFKEQ.